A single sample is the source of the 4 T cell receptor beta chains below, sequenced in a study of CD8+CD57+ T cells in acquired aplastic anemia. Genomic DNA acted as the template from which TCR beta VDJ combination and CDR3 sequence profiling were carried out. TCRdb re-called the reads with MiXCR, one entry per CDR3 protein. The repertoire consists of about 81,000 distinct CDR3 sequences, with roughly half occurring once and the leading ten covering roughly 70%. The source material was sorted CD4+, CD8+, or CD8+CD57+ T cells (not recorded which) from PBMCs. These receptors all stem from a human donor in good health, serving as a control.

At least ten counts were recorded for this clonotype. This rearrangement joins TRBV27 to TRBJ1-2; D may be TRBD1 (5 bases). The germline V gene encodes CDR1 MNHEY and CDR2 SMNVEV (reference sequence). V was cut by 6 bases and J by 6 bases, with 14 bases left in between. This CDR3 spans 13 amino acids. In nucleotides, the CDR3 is TGTGCCAGCAGGCCAGTGGGGGGGAATGGCTACACCTTC. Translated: CASRPVGGNGYTF.

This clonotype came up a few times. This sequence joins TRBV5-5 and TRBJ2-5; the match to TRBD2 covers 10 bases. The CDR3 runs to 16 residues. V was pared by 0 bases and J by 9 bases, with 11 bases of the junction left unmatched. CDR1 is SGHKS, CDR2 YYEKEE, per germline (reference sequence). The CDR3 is CASSLGRLAGGAAQYF. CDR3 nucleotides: TGTGCCAGCAGCTTGGGCAGACTAGCGGGTGGCGCGGCCCAGTACTTC. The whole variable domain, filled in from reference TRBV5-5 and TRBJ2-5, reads DAGVTQSPTHLIKTRGQQVTLRCSPISGHKSVSWYQQVLGQGPQFIFQYYEKEERGRGNFPDRFSARQFPNYSSELNVNALLLGDSALYLCASSLGRLAGGAAQYFGPGTRLLVL.

For the CDR3, the DNA is TGTGCCAGCAGCTCCTACTTAGGTGAGCAGTTCTTC. Amino acid sequence: CASSSYLGEQFF. J is TRBJ2-1 and V is TRBV12-3 or TRBV12-4; D gene ambiguous. The CDR3 length is 12 residues. V was shortened by 6 bases and J by 9 bases, with 12 bases between the two germline ends.

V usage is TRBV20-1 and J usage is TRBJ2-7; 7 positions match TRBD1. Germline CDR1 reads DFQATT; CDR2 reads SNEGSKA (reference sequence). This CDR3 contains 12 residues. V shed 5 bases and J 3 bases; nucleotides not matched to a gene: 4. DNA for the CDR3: TGCAGTGCTGACCGGGACAGCTACGAGCAGTACTTC. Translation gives CSADRDSYEQYF.